This T cell receptor beta chain emerged from a study of blood T cells in healthy people across ages (dated by TCRdb to about 2015). Context from the whole study: Template switching captured roughly one uniquely barcoded TCR beta cDNA molecule per two T cells in model experiments. The donors were divided into four age groups: young (average approximately 15 years), middle-aged (approximately 39), aged (approximately 64) and long-lived (roughly 88). Two additional independent replicas of 1 million unique cDNA reads from the same blood draw were analyzed for two donors (one aged 18 to 29 and one aged 80 or older). Donors of different ages were randomly distributed across sequencing lanes to avoid experimental bias. The study measured age-related changes in TCR beta repertoire diversity using deep sequencing normalized with unique cDNA molecular identifiers.

The donors were under 40 Caucasian individuals from Russia, aged roughly 6 to 100 years, who were systemically healthy. Each donor gave roughly 9.5 milliliters of peripheral blood, collected into EDTA-treated Vacutainer tubes. Ficoll-Paque density-gradient centrifugation was used to isolate PBMCs, with at least 7 million per sample. Total RNA was extracted from PBMCs with Trizol reagent, with at least 6 micrograms obtained per sample. For every donor, flow cytometry on a PBMC aliquot measured the percentage of naive CD45RAhigh/CD27high T cells. From cysteine to phenylalanine, the CDR3 is 12 amino acids long. Kept here is only the CDR3 DNA, which spans 36 bases and is read in frame from base 1. V was cut back by 1 base and J by 0 bases, leaving a gap of 4 bases between them. Based on the germline V gene, the CDR1 and CDR2 sequences are SQVTM and ANQGSEA. There are a few counts of this clonotype. No cognate antigen has been identified for it. There are no base qualities to consult, and no much larger clone falls within one base.

Results and caveats for the whole study, not just this receptor: Estimates of total diversity based on one million sequenced T cells were regarded as lower bounds and as underestimates. Observed TCR beta diversity per million T cells fell roughly linearly with age, and a significant reduction was already apparent by age about 43. Conclusive comparison of naive and antigen-experienced compartments was prevented by the profiling of bulk unsorted PBMCs. A strong correlation was found between observed TCR beta diversity and the percentage of naive T cells measured by flow cytometry. The CMV infection status of donors was not known, potentially confounding age-related changes in expanded clonotypes. The long-lived group showed more naive CD4+ T cells, fewer expanded clones and increased TCR diversity than the aged group, suggesting age selection.

Receptor amplification or capture employed 5' RACE. This sample was sequenced with an Illumina HiSeq 2500. A second PCR of about 7 to 12 cycles was run with a J-beta primer mix and a sample-barcoded 5' primer. A unique molecular identifier was introduced onto each TCR beta cDNA molecule by a template-switch 5' adaptor carrying 12 random nucleotides. Each sample yielded at least 3 million CDR3-containing paired-end reads. First-strand cDNA was synthesized from all RNA with the Mint cDNA synthesis kit, primed by a TRBC-specific oligonucleotide. All cDNA was treated with uracil-DNA glycosylase and then went through a first 18-cycle PCR with the universal primers M1SS and BC2_uni_R. As for the original processing: Each sample was normalized by randomly selecting 1 million high-quality reads, each carrying a distinct molecular identifier. Instead of being binned into consensus sequences, reads that shared molecular identifiers were thrown out. MiTCR, set to a Q25 quality threshold and the strictest error-elimination algorithm, was used for CDR3 identification, clonotype clustering and error correction. A nonparametric unseen species model using Euler transformation provided a lower-bound estimate of total TCR beta diversity. TCRdb reanalyzed the raw reads on its own, using fastp at Q25 for trimming and MiXCR for clone calling, and kept in-frame beta chains. Each entry is one CDR3 protein sequence, shown with its most common DNA and genes. TCRdb, not the authors, supplied the V and J calls. The sample has some 1,500,000 distinct CDR3 sequences on record, roughly 43% of them singletons. 4% of the sample lies in the top ten.

The sample comprised blood. This chain is built from TRBV29-1 and TRBJ2-7, with no reliable assignment of the D segment. The sequence was collected from a woman younger than 30 in good health. The CDR3 amino acid sequence is: CSVEGLSYEQYF. The DNA is as follows: TGCAGCGTTGAAGGCCTCTCCTACGAGCAGTACTTC.